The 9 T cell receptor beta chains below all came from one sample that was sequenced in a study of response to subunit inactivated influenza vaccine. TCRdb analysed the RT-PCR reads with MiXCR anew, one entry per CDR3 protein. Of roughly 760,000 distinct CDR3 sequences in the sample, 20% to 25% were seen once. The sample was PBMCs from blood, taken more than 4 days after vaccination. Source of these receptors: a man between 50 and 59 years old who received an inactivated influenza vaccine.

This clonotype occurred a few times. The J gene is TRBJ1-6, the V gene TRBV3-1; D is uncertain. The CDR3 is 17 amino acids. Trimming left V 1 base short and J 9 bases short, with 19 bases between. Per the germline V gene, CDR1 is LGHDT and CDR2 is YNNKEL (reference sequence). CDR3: CASSQGVGRASGSPLHF. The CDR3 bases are TGTGCCAGCAGCCAAGGTGTAGGGAGGGCCTCAGGTTCACCCCTCCACTTT.

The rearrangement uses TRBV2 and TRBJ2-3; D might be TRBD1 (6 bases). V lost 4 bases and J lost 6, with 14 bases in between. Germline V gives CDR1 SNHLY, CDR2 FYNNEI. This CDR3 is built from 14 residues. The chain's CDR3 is CASSVDSLGDTQYF. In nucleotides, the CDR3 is TGTGCCAGCAGTGTGGACAGCCTCGGGGATACGCAGTATTTT.

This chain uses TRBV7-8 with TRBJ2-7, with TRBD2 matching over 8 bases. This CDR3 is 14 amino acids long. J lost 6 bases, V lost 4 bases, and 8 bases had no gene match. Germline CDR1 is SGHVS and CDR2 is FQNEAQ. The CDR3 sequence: CASSSRGGPGEQYF. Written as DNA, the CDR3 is TGTGCCAGCAGCTCCCGGGGGGGCCCTGGCGAGCAGTACTTC.

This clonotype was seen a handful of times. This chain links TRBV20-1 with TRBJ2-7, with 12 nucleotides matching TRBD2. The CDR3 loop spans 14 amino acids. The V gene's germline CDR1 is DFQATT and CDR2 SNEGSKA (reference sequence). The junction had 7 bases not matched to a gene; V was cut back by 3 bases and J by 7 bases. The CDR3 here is CSASRLAGAREQYF. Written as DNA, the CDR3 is TGCAGTGCTAGCCGACTAGCGGGAGCTCGGGAGCAGTACTTC.

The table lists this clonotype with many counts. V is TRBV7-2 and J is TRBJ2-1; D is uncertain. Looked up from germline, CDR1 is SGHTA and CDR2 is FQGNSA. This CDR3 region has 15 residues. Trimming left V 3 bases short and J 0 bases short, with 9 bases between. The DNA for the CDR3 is TGTGCCAGCAGCTTGGCTGGGGACTCCTACAATGAGCAGTTCTTC. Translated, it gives CASSLAGDSYNEQFF.

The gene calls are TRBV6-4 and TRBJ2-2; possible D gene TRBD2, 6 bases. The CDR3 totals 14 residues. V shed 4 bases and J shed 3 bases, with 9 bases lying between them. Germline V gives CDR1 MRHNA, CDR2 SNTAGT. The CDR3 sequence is CASSAGLDTGELFF. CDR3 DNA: TGTGCCAGCAGTGCGGGACTCGACACCGGGGAGCTGTTTTTT.

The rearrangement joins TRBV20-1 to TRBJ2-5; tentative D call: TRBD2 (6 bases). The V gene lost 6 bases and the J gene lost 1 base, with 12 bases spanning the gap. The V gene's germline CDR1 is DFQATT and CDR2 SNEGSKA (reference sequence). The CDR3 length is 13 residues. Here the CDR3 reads CSAFMGGQETQYF. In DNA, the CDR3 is TGCAGTGCCTTTATGGGGGGCCAAGAGACCCAGTACTTC.

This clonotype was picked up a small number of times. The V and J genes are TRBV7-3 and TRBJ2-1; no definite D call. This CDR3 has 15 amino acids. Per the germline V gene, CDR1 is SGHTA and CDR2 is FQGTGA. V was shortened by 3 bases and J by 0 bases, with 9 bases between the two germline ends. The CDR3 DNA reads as TGTGCCAGCAGCTTCGCGTCAAGCTCCTACAATGAGCAGTTCTTC. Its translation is CASSFASSSYNEQFF.

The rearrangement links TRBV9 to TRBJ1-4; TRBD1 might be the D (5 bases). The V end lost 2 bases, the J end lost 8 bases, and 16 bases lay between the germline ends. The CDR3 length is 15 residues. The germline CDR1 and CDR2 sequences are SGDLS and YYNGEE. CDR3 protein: CASSVGTRDYEKLFF. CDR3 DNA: TGTGCCAGCAGCGTGGGGACCAGGGATTACGAAAAACTGTTTTTT.